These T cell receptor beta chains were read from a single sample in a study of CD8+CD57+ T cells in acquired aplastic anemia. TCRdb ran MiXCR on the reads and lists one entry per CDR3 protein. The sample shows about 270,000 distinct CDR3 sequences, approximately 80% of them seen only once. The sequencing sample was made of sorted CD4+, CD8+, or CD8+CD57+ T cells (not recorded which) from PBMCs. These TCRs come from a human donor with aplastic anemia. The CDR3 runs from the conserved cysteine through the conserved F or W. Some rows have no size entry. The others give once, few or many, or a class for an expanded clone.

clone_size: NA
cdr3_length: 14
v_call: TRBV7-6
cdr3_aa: CASSLAGGHYPQYF

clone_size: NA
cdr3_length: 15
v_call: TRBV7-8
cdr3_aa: CASSYDGTDTQDFFF

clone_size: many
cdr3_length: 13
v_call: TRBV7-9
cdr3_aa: CASSAEADYGYTF

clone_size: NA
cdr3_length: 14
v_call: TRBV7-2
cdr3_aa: CASSLEGAGNTQAF

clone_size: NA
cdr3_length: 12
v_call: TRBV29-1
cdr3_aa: CSVVERGTELFF

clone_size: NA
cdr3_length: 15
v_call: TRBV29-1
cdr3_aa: CSVGVLAGDSYEQYF

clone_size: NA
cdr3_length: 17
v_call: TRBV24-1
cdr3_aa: CATSVEDYPLVNTEALF

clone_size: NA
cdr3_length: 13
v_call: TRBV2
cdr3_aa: CASGDGGLGEQFF

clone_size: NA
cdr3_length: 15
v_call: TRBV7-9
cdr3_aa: CASSVGQGARATVYF

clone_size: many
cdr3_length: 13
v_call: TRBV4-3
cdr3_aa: CASSREGYTEAFF

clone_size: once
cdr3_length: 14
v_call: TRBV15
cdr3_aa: CASSCRGGPDAQYF

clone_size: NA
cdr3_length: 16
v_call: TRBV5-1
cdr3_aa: CASSSGVFGPGDTQYF

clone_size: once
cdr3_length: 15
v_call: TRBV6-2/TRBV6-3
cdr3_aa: CASRKHRDSTYEQYF

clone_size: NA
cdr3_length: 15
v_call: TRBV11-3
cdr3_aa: CASSLDLAAHNEQFF

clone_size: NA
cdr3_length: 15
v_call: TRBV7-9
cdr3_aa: CASSLGWDRVGEQYF

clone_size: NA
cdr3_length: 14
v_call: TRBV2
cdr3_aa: CASSWDPSQETQYF

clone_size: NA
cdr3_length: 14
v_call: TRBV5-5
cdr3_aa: CASSFGADPDTQYF

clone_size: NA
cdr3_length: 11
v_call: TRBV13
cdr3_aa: CASSHSDTQYF

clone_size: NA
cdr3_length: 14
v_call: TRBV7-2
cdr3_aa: CASTLAGGPVTQYF

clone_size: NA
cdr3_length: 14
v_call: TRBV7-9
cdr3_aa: CATSGRGLASGQYF

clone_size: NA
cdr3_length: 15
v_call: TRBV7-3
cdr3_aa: CASSSGGTGSKTEFF

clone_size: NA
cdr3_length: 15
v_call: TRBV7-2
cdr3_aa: CASSDAEGAGEKLFF

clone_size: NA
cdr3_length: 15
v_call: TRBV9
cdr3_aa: CASSLYRGYGNEAFF

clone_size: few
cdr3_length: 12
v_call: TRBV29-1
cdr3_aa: CSVGRDTYEQYF

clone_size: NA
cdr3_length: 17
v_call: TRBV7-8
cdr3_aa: CASSLSRGPDTQYGYTF

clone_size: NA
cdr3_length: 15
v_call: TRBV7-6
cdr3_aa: CASSLALAGGYTFYF

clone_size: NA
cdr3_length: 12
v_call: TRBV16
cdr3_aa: CASRESGENKQF

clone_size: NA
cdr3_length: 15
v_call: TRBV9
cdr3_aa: CASSLERGNSEQQFF

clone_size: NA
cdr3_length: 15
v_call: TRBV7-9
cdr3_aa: CATSRRQRGNYEQYF

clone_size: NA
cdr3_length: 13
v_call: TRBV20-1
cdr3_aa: CSALDRVRSPLHF

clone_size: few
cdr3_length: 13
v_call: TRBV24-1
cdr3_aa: CATSDGRTDEAFF

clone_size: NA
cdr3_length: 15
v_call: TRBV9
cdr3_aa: CASSVDGRTYNEQFF

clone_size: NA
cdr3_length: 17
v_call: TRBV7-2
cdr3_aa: CASSPRGGGNTYNEQFF

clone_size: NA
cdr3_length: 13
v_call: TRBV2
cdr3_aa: CASSEGVAGGYTF

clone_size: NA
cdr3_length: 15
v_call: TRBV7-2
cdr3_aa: CASSLAGGRDTHHYF

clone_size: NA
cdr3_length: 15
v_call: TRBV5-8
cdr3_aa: CASSFTSGRGSPLHF

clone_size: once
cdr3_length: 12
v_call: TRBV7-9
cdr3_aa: CASSLVVTEAFF

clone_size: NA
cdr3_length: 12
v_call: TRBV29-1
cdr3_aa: CSVEDQGETQYF

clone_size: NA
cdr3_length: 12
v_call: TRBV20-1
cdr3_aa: CSASDSNYGYTF

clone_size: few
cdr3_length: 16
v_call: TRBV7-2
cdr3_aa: CASSPDLTASGNTIYF

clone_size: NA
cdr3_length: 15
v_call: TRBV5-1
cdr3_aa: CASSLAARLNTEAFF

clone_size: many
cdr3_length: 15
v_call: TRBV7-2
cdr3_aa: CASSLAPYSNQPQHF

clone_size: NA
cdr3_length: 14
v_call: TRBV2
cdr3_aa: CASSRTGGHTEAFF

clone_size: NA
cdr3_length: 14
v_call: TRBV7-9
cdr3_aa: CASSSRATNEKLFF

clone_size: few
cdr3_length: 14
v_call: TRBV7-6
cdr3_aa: CASSSDGGTSPLHF

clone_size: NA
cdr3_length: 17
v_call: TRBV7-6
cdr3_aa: CASTLGRVPPVDNEAFF

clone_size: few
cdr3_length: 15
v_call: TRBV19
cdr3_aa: CASTEDRDLNTEAFF

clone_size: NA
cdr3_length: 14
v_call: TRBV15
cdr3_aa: CATSGGGLDETQYF

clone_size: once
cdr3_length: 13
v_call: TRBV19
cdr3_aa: CASSHIGQSGYTF

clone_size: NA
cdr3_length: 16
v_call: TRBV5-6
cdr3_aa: CASSLERDGGPDTQYF

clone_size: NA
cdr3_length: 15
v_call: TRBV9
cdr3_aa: CASSVGSARQYFQHF

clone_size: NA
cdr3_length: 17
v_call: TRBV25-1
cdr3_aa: CASSEGGAECGANVLTF

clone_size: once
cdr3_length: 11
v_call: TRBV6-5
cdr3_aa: CASSYQETQYF

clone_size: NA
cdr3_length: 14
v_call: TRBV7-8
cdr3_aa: CASGDGGTDETQYF

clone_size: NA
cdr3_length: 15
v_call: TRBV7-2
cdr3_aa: CASSLGPLRDQYFFF

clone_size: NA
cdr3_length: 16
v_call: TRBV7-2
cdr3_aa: CASSLPGGADYGYLFF

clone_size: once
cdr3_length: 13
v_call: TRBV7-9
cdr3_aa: CASSLEQGHGYTF

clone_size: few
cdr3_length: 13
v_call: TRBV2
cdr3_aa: CASGDAGTATQYF

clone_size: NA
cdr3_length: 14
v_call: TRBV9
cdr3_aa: CASSVEEGPLVNIF

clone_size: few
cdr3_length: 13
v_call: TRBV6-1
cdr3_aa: CASSPPTVNEAFF